Sequencing of this T cell receptor (beta chain) was carried out in a study of CD8+CD57+ T cells in acquired aplastic anemia. Trimming cost V 8 bases and J 2 bases; bases outside gene matches: 10. The CDR3 has 15 amino acids. Genomic DNA served as template for TCR beta VDJ and CDR3 profiling. TCRdb redid the calling of the reads with MiXCR, one entry per CDR3 protein. Of around 400,000 distinct CDR3 sequences listed, approximately 70% were seen once; the top ten hold approximately 3.9%. This TCR derives from a human donor in good health, serving as a control. The chain employs TRBV12-3 or TRBV12-4 and TRBJ2-7; 9 nucleotides match TRBD1. The sequencing sample was made of sorted CD4+, CD8+, or CD8+CD57+ T cells (not recorded which) from PBMCs. Here the CDR3 DNA reads TGTGCCAGCGGTCCCCGGGACAGGGTGCCCTACGAGCAGTACTTC. Its protein product is CASGPRDRVPYEQYF.